This is a list of T cell receptor beta chains from one sample in a study of blood T cell repertoires in COVID-19. The protocol was immunoSEQ multiplex PCR, while the TCRdb copy is restricted to in-frame clones and leaves out a portion. The sample has fewer than 150,000 clones, around 78% seen once. The sample consisted of peripheral blood. These receptors came from a man between 65 and 85 years old with acute or convalescent COVID-19. CDR3s include the opening cysteine and the closing phenylalanine or tryptophan. Fields, in order: D gene, J gene, clone size, V gene, CDR3 length, CDR3 DNA, CDR3 protein. The D gene is left open where the match is weak. Not every row has a clone size; where given, it reads once, few, many or a size class.

d_gene: NA
j_gene: TRBJ1-2
abundance: once
v_gene: TRBV6-5
len: 14
CDR3nt: TGTGCCAGCAGACTACAGGGCCCGGGCTATGGCTACACCTTC
CDR3aa: CASRLQGPGYGYTF

d_gene: NA
j_gene: TRBJ2-7
abundance: NA
v_gene: TRBV19
len: 12
CDR3nt: TGTGCCAGTAGGACACAGGCTGGCGAGCAGTACTTC
CDR3aa: CASRTQAGEQYF

d_gene: TRBD1
j_gene: TRBJ1-2
abundance: NA
v_gene: TRBV6-2/TRBV6-3
len: 12
CDR3nt: TGTGCCAGCAGCCAGGGACAGTATGGCTACACCTTC
CDR3aa: CASSQGQYGYTF

d_gene: NA
j_gene: TRBJ1-2
abundance: NA
v_gene: TRBV5-1
len: 14
CDR3nt: TGCGCCAGCAGCTTGGCGGAGGGAAACTATGGCTACACCTTC
CDR3aa: CASSLAEGNYGYTF

d_gene: NA
j_gene: TRBJ2-7
abundance: NA
v_gene: TRBV5-5
len: 14
CDR3nt: TGTGCCAGCAGCCCCCCCGGTGGAGGGCTCGAGCAGTACTTC
CDR3aa: CASSPPGGGLEQYF

d_gene: TRBD1
j_gene: TRBJ2-1
abundance: NA
v_gene: TRBV5-5
len: 16
CDR3nt: TGTGCCAGCAGCAAGGGGACAGCGAACTCCTACAATGAGCAGTTCTTC
CDR3aa: CASSKGTANSYNEQFF

d_gene: NA
j_gene: TRBJ2-1
abundance: few
v_gene: TRBV5-1
len: 15
CDR3nt: TGCGCCAGCAGCTTGGGGCTGGAGCGGACGAAGGAGCAGTTCTTC
CDR3aa: CASSLGLERTKEQFF

d_gene: NA
j_gene: TRBJ1-1
abundance: NA
v_gene: TRBV19
len: 15
CDR3nt: TGTGCCAGTATGGGATCGGGACTCTTGAACACTGAAGCTTTCTTT
CDR3aa: CASMGSGLLNTEAFF

d_gene: NA
j_gene: TRBJ1-2
abundance: once
v_gene: TRBV14
len: 14
CDR3nt: TGTGCCAGCAGCCAAGACTTCGGAGGTTATGGCTACACCTTC
CDR3aa: CASSQDFGGYGYTF

d_gene: NA
j_gene: TRBJ2-7
abundance: NA
v_gene: TRBV2
len: 14
CDR3nt: NA
CDR3aa: CASSSSTRGYEQYF

d_gene: TRBD1
j_gene: TRBJ1-2
abundance: NA
v_gene: TRBV6-5
len: 15
CDR3nt: TGTGCCAGCAGGGACGACAGGGGGCGACCCTATGGCTACACCTTC
CDR3aa: CASRDDRGRPYGYTF

d_gene: TRBD1
j_gene: TRBJ1-2
abundance: NA
v_gene: TRBV7-9
len: 17
CDR3nt: TGTGCCAGCAGCTTAGGTATATCGGGACAGGGCCGTCATGGCTACACCTTC
CDR3aa: CASSLGISGQGRHGYTF

d_gene: NA
j_gene: TRBJ1-2
abundance: NA
v_gene: TRBV10-3
len: 16
CDR3nt: TGTGCCATCAGTGAGTCGGTTCCAGGGATTAACTATGGCTACACCTTC
CDR3aa: CAISESVPGINYGYTF

d_gene: TRBD1
j_gene: TRBJ2-7
abundance: few
v_gene: TRBV4-3
len: 16
CDR3nt: TGCGCCAGCAGCCTCCTAGAGGGGACAGGGACCTACGAGCAGTACTTC
CDR3aa: CASSLLEGTGTYEQYF

d_gene: TRBD1
j_gene: TRBJ1-4
abundance: NA
v_gene: TRBV5-6
len: 15
CDR3nt: TGTGCCAGCAGCCCCGGACAGGGGGCGAGTGAAAAACTGTTTTTT
CDR3aa: CASSPGQGASEKLFF

d_gene: NA
j_gene: TRBJ2-5
abundance: NA
v_gene: TRBV11-3
len: 12
CDR3nt: TGTGCCAGCAGAGAAGGGGTCGAGACCCAGTACTTC
CDR3aa: CASREGVETQYF

d_gene: TRBD1
j_gene: TRBJ1-5
abundance: NA
v_gene: TRBV27
len: 13
CDR3nt: TGTGCCAGCAGGGGGACAGTCAATCAGCCCCAGCATTTT
CDR3aa: CASRGTVNQPQHF

d_gene: TRBD1
j_gene: TRBJ2-7
abundance: NA
v_gene: TRBV6-2/TRBV6-3
len: 15
CDR3nt: TGTGCCAGCAGTTACGGTCATTCACAGGGGTACGAGCAGTACTTC
CDR3aa: CASSYGHSQGYEQYF

d_gene: NA
j_gene: TRBJ2-4
abundance: once
v_gene: TRBV6-5
len: 15
CDR3nt: TGTGCCAGCAGTTACTCGAGGGCTACCAAAAACATTCAGTACTTC
CDR3aa: CASSYSRATKNIQYF

d_gene: NA
j_gene: TRBJ2-7
abundance: NA
v_gene: TRBV18
len: 12
CDR3nt: TGTGCCAGCTCACCTAATATCTACGAGCAGTACTTC
CDR3aa: CASSPNIYEQYF

d_gene: TRBD1
j_gene: TRBJ2-7
abundance: NA
v_gene: TRBV7-9
len: 13
CDR3nt: TGTGCCAGCAGCCCACCTGGGACAGGCGAGCAGTACTTC
CDR3aa: CASSPPGTGEQYF

d_gene: TRBD1
j_gene: TRBJ2-3
abundance: NA
v_gene: TRBV11-3
len: 17
CDR3nt: TGTGCCAGCAGGTACACAACAGGGACAGGGGGCTTAGATACGCAGTATTTT
CDR3aa: CASRYTTGTGGLDTQYF

d_gene: TRBD1
j_gene: TRBJ1-2
abundance: once
v_gene: TRBV28
len: 15
CDR3nt: TGTGCCAGCAGTAACCTACCGGGACAGGTCCCCGGCTACACCTTC
CDR3aa: CASSNLPGQVPGYTF

d_gene: NA
j_gene: TRBJ1-1
abundance: NA
v_gene: TRBV6-1
len: 14
CDR3nt: TGTGCCAGCAGTGAGCGGCAGCCGAACACTGAAGCTTTCTTT
CDR3aa: CASSERQPNTEAFF

d_gene: TRBD2
j_gene: TRBJ2-3
abundance: NA
v_gene: TRBV11-2
len: 15
CDR3nt: TGTGCCAGCAGCTTAAGGGAGCGGGAATCAGATACGCAGTATTTT
CDR3aa: CASSLRERESDTQYF

d_gene: NA
j_gene: TRBJ2-2
abundance: NA
v_gene: TRBV9
len: 16
CDR3nt: TGTGCCAGCAGCGTAGCGGCTGCATGGGGGGCCGGGGAGCTGTTTTTT
CDR3aa: CASSVAAAWGAGELFF

d_gene: NA
j_gene: TRBJ2-1
abundance: NA
v_gene: TRBV15
len: 15
CDR3nt: TGTGCCACCAGCAGAGAGGGCAGCTTCTACAATGAGCAGTTCTTC
CDR3aa: CATSREGSFYNEQFF

d_gene: NA
j_gene: TRBJ2-3
abundance: NA
v_gene: TRBV9
len: 14
CDR3nt: TGTGCCAGCAGCCGGGACTCTAACACAGATACGCAGTATTTT
CDR3aa: CASSRDSNTDTQYF

d_gene: NA
j_gene: TRBJ2-6
abundance: few
v_gene: TRBV5-1
len: 15
CDR3nt: TGCGCCAGCAGCATTGATAGAGCCGGGGCCAACGTCCTGACTTTC
CDR3aa: CASSIDRAGANVLTF

d_gene: TRBD1
j_gene: TRBJ2-7
abundance: NA
v_gene: TRBV5-1
len: 15
CDR3nt: TGCGCCAGCAGCTTGTCCTCGGACAGGTCCTACGAGCAGTACTTC
CDR3aa: CASSLSSDRSYEQYF

d_gene: NA
j_gene: TRBJ1-3
abundance: once
v_gene: TRBV10-3
len: 17
CDR3nt: TGTGCCATCAGTCGAACAGGAGCCGGAAACTCTGGAAACACCATATATTTT
CDR3aa: CAISRTGAGNSGNTIYF

d_gene: TRBD1
j_gene: TRBJ2-3
abundance: NA
v_gene: TRBV19
len: 15
CDR3nt: TGTGCCAGTTCCACCGGACAGGGGGCTACAGATACGCAGTATTTT
CDR3aa: CASSTGQGATDTQYF

d_gene: TRBD1
j_gene: TRBJ1-2
abundance: NA
v_gene: TRBV5-1
len: 16
CDR3nt: TGCGCCAGCAGCACTTTACAGGGGGGGTCTAACTATGGCTACACCTTC
CDR3aa: CASSTLQGGSNYGYTF

d_gene: TRBD2
j_gene: TRBJ2-3
abundance: few
v_gene: TRBV7-2
len: 17
CDR3nt: TGTGCCAGCAGCCCCCTGCGACTAGCGGGGGGGGGAGATACGCAGTATTTT
CDR3aa: CASSPLRLAGGGDTQYF

d_gene: NA
j_gene: TRBJ2-5
abundance: NA
v_gene: TRBV6-6
len: 13
CDR3nt: TGTGCCAGCAGTTCGAGGACAGAAGAGACCCAGTACTTC
CDR3aa: CASSSRTEETQYF

d_gene: NA
j_gene: TRBJ1-4
abundance: NA
v_gene: TRBV9
len: 16
CDR3nt: TGTGCCAGCAGCGTGGCCTTCGGGTCGTATAATGAAAAACTGTTTTTT
CDR3aa: CASSVAFGSYNEKLFF

d_gene: NA
j_gene: TRBJ1-4
abundance: NA
v_gene: TRBV29-1
len: 13
CDR3nt: TGCAGCGTTGCGGGGCAGGGGTATGAAAAACTGTTTTTT
CDR3aa: CSVAGQGYEKLFF

d_gene: TRBD2
j_gene: TRBJ2-7
abundance: NA
v_gene: TRBV7-3
len: 16
CDR3nt: TGTGCCAGCAGACTCACCGTCCTAGCGGGGTCCTACGAGCAGTACTTC
CDR3aa: CASRLTVLAGSYEQYF

d_gene: NA
j_gene: TRBJ1-2
abundance: NA
v_gene: TRBV28
len: 13
CDR3nt: TGTGCCAGCAGTTTGATGGGGGCCCATGGCTACACCTTC
CDR3aa: CASSLMGAHGYTF

d_gene: TRBD1
j_gene: TRBJ2-7
abundance: NA
v_gene: TRBV29-1
len: 12
CDR3nt: TGCAGCGTCTGGGACAGGGGCAACGAGCAGTACTTC
CDR3aa: CSVWDRGNEQYF

d_gene: TRBD1
j_gene: TRBJ1-1
abundance: NA
v_gene: TRBV9
len: 15
CDR3nt: TGTGCCAGCAGCTCCCGGGACAGGGGTGAAACTGAAGCTTTCTTT
CDR3aa: CASSSRDRGETEAFF

d_gene: TRBD1
j_gene: TRBJ1-5
abundance: NA
v_gene: TRBV7-6
len: 16
CDR3nt: TGTGCCAGCAGCTTAGCGGGACAGGGGGTCAATCAGCCCCAGCATTTT
CDR3aa: CASSLAGQGVNQPQHF

d_gene: TRBD2
j_gene: TRBJ2-1
abundance: NA
v_gene: TRBV18
len: 15
CDR3nt: TGTGCCAGCTCACCCTCTAGCGGGGTCTACAATGAGCAGTTCTTC
CDR3aa: CASSPSSGVYNEQFF

d_gene: TRBD1
j_gene: TRBJ1-2
abundance: NA
v_gene: TRBV7-3
len: 15
CDR3nt: TGTGCCAGCAGCCGTGACGGGACAGGGTCTTTTGGCTACACCTTC
CDR3aa: CASSRDGTGSFGYTF

d_gene: NA
j_gene: TRBJ2-7
abundance: NA
v_gene: TRBV12-3/TRBV12-4
len: 12
CDR3nt: TGTGCCAGCAGACGGGACTCCTACGAGCAGTACTTC
CDR3aa: CASRRDSYEQYF

d_gene: NA
j_gene: TRBJ1-2
abundance: many
v_gene: TRBV27
len: 15
CDR3nt: TGTGCCAGCAGTTTTGCGGGGCGAGAGAACTATGGCTACACCTTC
CDR3aa: CASSFAGRENYGYTF

d_gene: NA
j_gene: TRBJ1-6
abundance: NA
v_gene: TRBV3-1/TRBV3-2
len: 16
CDR3nt: TGTGCCAGCAGCAGTACAGGGAGCCGCGGTAATTCACCCCTCCACTTT
CDR3aa: CASSSTGSRGNSPLHF

d_gene: TRBD2
j_gene: TRBJ2-7
abundance: few
v_gene: TRBV10-1
len: 14
CDR3nt: TGCGCCCTAGAAGCGGGGCGCGTTACCTACGAGCAGTACTTC
CDR3aa: CALEAGRVTYEQYF

d_gene: NA
j_gene: TRBJ1-2
abundance: NA
v_gene: TRBV5-6
len: 14
CDR3nt: TGTGCCAGCAGCTTGGCCCGGGGGGACTATGGCTACACCTTC
CDR3aa: CASSLARGDYGYTF

d_gene: NA
j_gene: TRBJ2-1
abundance: NA
v_gene: TRBV5-1
len: 15
CDR3nt: TGCGCCAGCAGCTTGCCCAGGGCCCCCTACAATGAGCAGTTCTTC
CDR3aa: CASSLPRAPYNEQFF